These T cell receptor beta chains were read from a single sample in a study of tumor-infiltrating lymphocytes in glioblastoma multiforme. TCRdb re-derived calls from the multiplex PCR reads in MiXCR, one entry per CDR3 protein. Of fewer than 40,000 distinct CDR3 sequences in the sample, approximately 60% are singletons; the top ten hold roughly a third. The sample comprised brain tumor tissue. Receptors originate from a male donor with glioblastoma. Both conserved end residues are part of each CDR3. The D gene is left open where the match is weak. The size entry is marked missing in some rows and otherwise reads once, few, many or a size class.

J gene | D gene | V gene | clone size | CDR3 protein | CDR3 DNA
TRBJ1-2 | NA | TRBV30 | NA | CAWSLGVDYGYTF | TGTGCCTGGAGTCTGGGCGTCGACTATGGCTACACCTTC
TRBJ1-1 | NA | TRBV20-1 | NA | CSARDFVIANTEAFF | TGCAGTGCTAGAGATTTCGTTATAGCGAACACTGAAGCTTTCTTC
TRBJ1-6 | TRBD1 | TRBV29-1 | NA | CSVAGDRETPLHF | TGCAGTGTTGCCGGGGACAGAGAAACACCCCTCCACTTT
TRBJ2-5 | NA | TRBV6-1 | many | CASSEDHETQYF | TGTGCCAGCAGTGAAGACCACGAGACCCAGTACTTC
TRBJ2-5 | NA | TRBV5-1 | NA | CSSNSFEEGETQYF | TGCTCCAGCAACTCCTTCGAAGAGGGAGAGACCCAGTACTTC
TRBJ2-6 | TRBD1 | TRBV20-1 | NA | CSARLRGTGYRGANVLTF | TGCAGTGCTAGACTACGAGGGACAGGGTATCGCGGGGCCAACGTCCTGACTTTC
TRBJ2-2 | TRBD1 | TRBV29-1 | NA | CSVRQGTNTGELFF | TGCAGCGTTCGACAGGGAACGAACACCGGGGAGCTGTTTTTT
TRBJ2-5 | NA | TRBV29-1 | NA | CSVAFTSGQETQYF | TGCAGCGTTGCTTTTACGAGCGGACAAGAGACCCAGTACTTC
TRBJ1-1 | NA | TRBV4-2 | many | CASSQVTMNTEAFF | TGTGCCAGCAGCCAAGTCACAATGAACACTGAAGCTTTCTTT
TRBJ2-3 | NA | TRBV30 | few | CAWSVHGPTDAQYF | TGTGCCTGGAGTGTTCATGGTCCCACAGATGCGCAGTATTTT
TRBJ2-7 | NA | TRBV6-5 | NA | CTSSYVWFHEQYF | TGTACCAGCAGTTACGTCTGGTTCCACGAGCAGTACTTC
TRBJ2-7 | NA | TRBV11-2 | medium-sized | CASSLDRTDYEQYF | TGTGCCAGCAGCTTAGATCGGACAGACTACGAGCAGTACTTC
TRBJ2-3 | TRBD2 | TRBV6-5 | NA | CASKGGSGSPDTQYF | TGTGCCAGCAAAGGGGGTAGCGGGAGCCCAGATACGCAGTATTTT
TRBJ2-1 | TRBD2 | TRBV20-1 | NA | CSAQPTSGSFNEQFF | TGCAGTGCACAGCCTACTAGCGGGAGTTTCAATGAGCAGTTCTTC
TRBJ2-7 | NA | TRBV5-1 | NA | CASSLEVTYKQYF | TGCGCCAGCAGCTTGGAAGTCACCTACAAGCAGTACTTC
TRBJ1-1 | TRBD1 | TRBV11-2 | NA | CASSLDLGTAEAFF | TGTGCCAGCAGCTTAGACCTCGGGACAGCCGAAGCTTTCTTT
TRBJ1-1 | NA | TRBV6-2/TRBV6-3 | NA | CASSLMDTAAFF | TGTGCCAGCAGTTTGATGGACACTGCAGCTTTCTTT
TRBJ2-7 | NA | TRBV25-1 | few | CASSDLETSLAYEQYF | TGTGCCAGCAGTGACCTGGAGACATCCCTCGCTTACGAGCAGTACTTC
TRBJ2-1 | NA | TRBV11-3 | medium-sized | CASSSLWDKHNEQFF | TGTGCCAGCAGCTCCCTGTGGGATAAACACAATGAGCAGTTCTTC
TRBJ1-1 | NA | TRBV24-1 | NA | CATSDSVRSSEAFF | TGTGCCACCAGTGACTCCGTCAGGAGCTCTGAAGCTTTCTTT